These 5 T cell receptor beta chains came from one sample sequenced in a study of shared clonotypes between healthy human individuals. The data were produced by immunoSEQ multiplex PCR, yet TCRdb's version contains in-frame clones alone and is incomplete. The sample lists 2 million to 2.5 million clones, under 95% occurring once. Sequencing was performed on naive CD4+ T cells from PBMCs. The sample's subset: CD45RA+ positively selected. These TCRs come from a man aged 18 to 29 in good health. Some clones in this sample may be carry-over from other donors' samples.

This chain uses TRBV19 with TRBJ1-1; TRBD1 agrees at 8 bases. The CDR3 loop spans 16 amino acids. J lost 1 base, V lost 3 bases, and 7 bases had no gene match. Germline V lookup: CDR1 LNHDA, CDR2 SQIVND (reference sequence). The CDR3 nucleotides are TGTGCCAGTAGTATCATAGGTGACAGGGGGAACACTGAAGCTTTCTTT. It specifies CASSIIGDRGNTEAFF.

J is TRBJ2-7 and V is TRBV29-1, with 7 bases fitting TRBD1. This CDR3 is 14 amino acids long. Germline CDR1 is SQVTM and CDR2 is ANQGSEA. V trimming: 7 bases; J trimming: 1 base; junction bases outside the gene matches: 10. This CDR3 is CSGTTDRNSYEQYF. Here the CDR3 DNA reads TGCAGCGGAACTACGGACAGGAATTCCTACGAGCAGTACTTC.

The rearrangement uses TRBV7-2 and TRBJ2-6, with D unresolved. The CDR3 extends over 16 amino acids. Trimming took 1 base from V and 0 from J, leaving 7 bases between them. Germline V CDR1 and CDR2: SGHTA, FQGNSA. CDR3 DNA sequence: TGTGCCAGCAGCTTAGGTAAAACCTCTGGGGCCAACGTCCTGACTTTC. Its translation: CASSLGKTSGANVLTF.

This chain links TRBV15 with TRBJ1-5; TRBD1 matches 7 bases. This CDR3 contains 16 residues. The ends lost 2 bases at V and 3 bases at J; junction bases unmatched: 7. In germline, CDR1 is LNHNV, CDR2 YYDKDF (reference sequence). The CDR3 sequence: CATSRYQGELNQPQHF. The CDR3 DNA is TGTGCCACCAGCAGATACCAGGGGGAGCTCAATCAGCCCCAGCATTTT.

The chain couples TRBV5-1 to TRBJ2-4, with TRBD1 as a possible D gene (5 bases). V was cut by 0 bases and J by 5 bases, with 6 bases left in between. Germline V gene lookup returns CDR1 SGHRS and CDR2 YFSETQ. The CDR3 loop spans 13 amino acids. This CDR3 is CASSLGGQNIQYF. CDR3 nucleotide sequence: TGCGCCAGCAGCTTGGGGGGCCAAAACATTCAGTACTTC.